The source of this T cell receptor (beta chain) is a study of OX40 agonist ivuxolimab in advanced cancers. Turning to the overall study: Ivuxolimab, which targeted the costimulatory receptor OX40 (CD134), was an agonistic, fully human IgG2 monoclonal antibody. Peripheral TCRbeta sequencing was intended to test whether TCR sequence diversity was altered and clonal T-cell expansion was caused by ivuxolimab. Patients were allowed to have had prior anti-PD-1, anti-PD-L1 or anti-CTLA-4 therapy, and approximately 41% of the dose-escalation patients had previously received checkpoint inhibitors. Partial responses were achieved by three dose-escalation patients, of whom one had hepatocellular carcinoma and two had cutaneous melanoma. Intravenous ivuxolimab was administered to patients every 2 weeks at six dose levels: 0.01, 0.1, 0.3, 1.5, 3 and 10 mg/kg. The paper covers the monotherapy dose-escalation part of the phase I ivuxolimab trial, which included N ≈ 50 patients. In the dose-escalation cohort, around 80% of patients were male, and the mean age was 60 years with a range of roughly 20 to 79. Among the approximately 54 dose-escalation patients, 19 had hepatocellular carcinoma, 15 melanoma, 9 renal cell carcinoma and 9 head and neck cancer. Summary of the overall study and its limitations: Low levels of normalized T-cell clonal expansion were also seen in some nonresponding patients. In the 0.1-3.0 mg/kg groups, partial responders were among the patients with the lowest normalized peripheral clonal expansion, particularly in CD8+ T cells. Which antigens the clonally expanded peripheral T cells were specific for was not determined. After ivuxolimab, expanded clones were on average more numerous among CD8+ T cells than among CD4+ T cells. Clonal expansion of both CD4+ and CD8+ blood T cells was observed from baseline to week 6 at doses 0.1 to 3.0 mg/kg.

To sequence the TCRbeta CDR3 region, genomic DNA was isolated from the sorted cells. The immunoSEQ Assay was used to sequence the TCRbeta CDR3 regions. The source is immuneACCESS, and TCRdb retained only in-frame sequences with V and J called. Part of the clones is not carried over; for the studies checked, unresolved V genes explain less than half of this, and the remainder is unexplained. The sample table contains roughly 35,000 clones; only one count was recorded for about nine tenths of them. Clones ranked in the top ten supply 4% to 5% of the sample. Patients with autoimmune disease history or receiving systemic immunosuppression were excluded from the trial. Peripheral blood for TCR sequencing was collected from all dose cohorts at baseline, on cycle 4 day 1, and on cycle 7 day 1. Samples were obtained from an open-label, multicenter, first-in-human phase I dose-escalation trial of ivuxolimab. Adults with locally advanced or metastatic melanoma, renal cell, hepatocellular, or head and neck squamous cell carcinoma were enrolled in the trial. Before TCR sequencing, CD4+ T cells and CD8+ T cells were sorted from peripheral blood as separate populations.

With respect to this clone: The clone's antigen remains unknown. The record has no base qualities; no much larger clone is one base away.

Including the terminal cysteine and phenylalanine, the CDR3 comprises 18 residues. The DNA shown is the 54-base CDR3, in frame from base 1. The germline V gene provides CDR1 SGHDT and CDR2 YYEEEE. V and J are truncated by 0 bases and 3 bases respectively, leaving an intervening sequence of 19 bases. The chain joins TRBV5-6 to TRBJ2-1, with the D gene call left open. The clonotype comes from an adult with an advanced solid tumor such as melanoma, head and neck, liver or kidney cancer. The material was CD4+ or CD8+ T cells sorted from blood, obtained in a trial of the OX40 agonist ivuxolimab. At the DNA level, the sequence is TGTGCCAGCAGCTTGGACGACAAGGGTTTTGAAAACTACAATGAGCAGTTCTTC. It translates to CASSLDDKGFENYNEQFF. Extended through the reference TRBV5-6 and TRBJ2-1 proteins, this CDR3 yields the full variable domain: DAGVTQSPTHLIKTRGQQVTLRCSPKSGHDTVSWYQQALGQGPQFIFQYYEEEERQRGNFPDRFSGHQFPNYSSELNVNALLLGDSALYLCASSLDDKGFENYNEQFFGPGTRLTVL.